The 4 T cell receptor beta chains below were found in one sample sequenced in a study of Ad26.COV2.S vaccination and SARS-CoV-2 variants. The sample's treatment: 19 received Ad26.COV2.S at low or high dose, single or two shots; about 5 received placebo; per-sample allocation not given. Sampling happened 63 days after the first vaccine or placebo injection. The data were produced by immunoSEQ multiplex PCR, yet TCRdb's version contains in-frame clones alone and is incomplete. The sample consists of around 350,000 clones, about 88% of them appearing once. Sequenced material: peripheral blood, taken in a trial of Ad26.COV2.S vaccine versus placebo. The receptors were gathered from a person aged 18-65 years who received the Ad26.COV2.S COVID-19 vaccine or a placebo.

The chain carries TRBV27 and TRBJ1-1, with 10 bases matching TRBD1. This CDR3 spans 15 amino acids. Germline CDR1 MNHEY, CDR2 SMNVEV (reference sequence). V gave up 3 bases and J gave up 0 bases; unmatched junction bases: 1. The CDR3 DNA reads as TGTGCCAGCAGTTTGACAGGGGGCATGAACACTGAAGCTTTCTTT. Protein product: CASSLTGGMNTEAFF.

The chain uses TRBV6-5 and TRBJ1-1, with D unresolved. This CDR3 contains 15 residues. The V and J ends lost 7 bases and 0 bases respectively, with 15 bases between them. Germline-derived CDR1 and CDR2 are MNHEY and SVGAGI. CDR3 DNA sequence: TGTGCCAGCACCATCGGAAGGAGAATGAACACTGAAGCTTTCTTT. Protein: CASTIGRRMNTEAFF.

The count of this clone is one. The rearrangement uses TRBV5-4 and TRBJ2-2; perhaps D is TRBD1 or TRBD2 (6 bases each). V was pared by 0 bases and J by 4 bases, with 13 bases between. This CDR3 contains 16 residues. CDR1 SGHNT and CDR2 YYREEE come from the germline V gene (reference sequence). The CDR3 DNA reads as TGTGCCAGCAGCTTGGCGTGGGGGGCGGGCACCGGGGAGCTGTTTTTT. It encodes CASSLAWGAGTGELFF.

This clone came up once. The V gene is TRBV27, the J gene TRBJ2-2; the D is unclear. The CDR3 spans 14 residues. Trimming pared 4 bases from V and 5 bases from J, leaving 11 bases between. Germline CDR1 MNHEY, CDR2 SMNVEV (reference sequence). The CDR3 coding sequence is TGTGCCAGCAGTTGGCTAGGGTTAACCGGGGAGCTGTTTTTT. This translates into CASSWLGLTGELFF.